The 25 T cell receptor beta chains listed next were all sequenced from one sample in a study of cytomegalovirus exposure and HLA in healthy donors. The primer mix had 60 Vbeta and 13 Jbeta primers. Assay: immunoSEQ multiplex PCR; the TCRdb copy retains only in-frame clones and omits some. The data show about 120,000 clones, less than 85% seen once. The sequencing input was PBMCs. The source is a man under 40 in good health and CMV-seropositive.

The chain employs TRBV6-5 and TRBJ1-2, with D uncertain. Germline CDR1 MNHEY, CDR2 SVGAGI. V lost 2 bases, J lost 8 bases, and 15 bases lay in between. This CDR3 contains 14 residues. The CDR3, as DNA: TGTGCCAGCAGTTACCAGACTAGGCTATTGGGCTACACCTTC. It is translated as CASSYQTRLLGYTF.

This clone has more than one count but fewer than ten. The rearrangement links TRBV5-1 to TRBJ2-1; 9 bases are shared with TRBD1. The trim removed 2 bases at V and 8 bases at J, leaving 8 bases unmatched. There are 15 residues in the CDR3. Germline V gene sequence: CDR1 SGHRS, CDR2 YFSETQ. The chain's CDR3 is CASSFGDRDSDEQFF. CDR3 nucleotide sequence: TGCGCCAGCAGCTTTGGGGACAGGGACTCCGATGAGCAGTTCTTC. The full variable domain, with the rest looked up from reference TRBV5-1 and TRBJ2-1, is KAGVTQTPRYLIKTRGQQVTLSCSPISGHRSVSWYQQTPGQGLQFLFEYFSETQRNKGNFPGRFSGRQFSNSRSEMNVSTLELGDSALYLCASSFGDRDSDEQFFGPGTRLTVL.

The rearrangement uses TRBV6-6 and TRBJ1-1, with 7 bases lining up with TRBD1. Trimming cost V 5 bases and J 1 base; bases outside gene matches: 4. Germline V gene sequence: CDR1 MNHNY, CDR2 SVGAGI (reference sequence). This CDR3 comprises 14 residues. CDR3 in DNA: TGTGCCAGCAGTAACAGGGGACAGAACACTGAAGCTTTCTTT. Residues: CASSNRGQNTEAFF.

The CDR3 sequence is CASSLNSGGGYNEQFF. For the CDR3, the DNA is TGTGCCAGCAGCCTAAATAGCGGGGGGGGTTACAATGAGCAGTTCTTC. The V call is TRBV7-6, the J call TRBJ2-1; TRBD2 matches at 11 bases. Germline V gene data show CDR1 as SGHVS and CDR2 as FNYEAQ. The CDR3 runs 16 residues. V lost 5 bases, J lost 4 bases, and 7 bases stayed unmatched.

The V and J genes are TRBV9 and TRBJ2-5, with 15 bases fitting TRBD2. CDR3 size: 18 residues. Germline CDR1 is SGDLS and CDR2 is YYNGEE. Trimming took 0 bases from V and 5 from J; bases not matched to a gene: 8. The CDR3 DNA reads TGTGCCAGCAGCGTAGAAGGACTAGCGGGGGGGCGCGGGGAGACCCAGTACTTC. The encoded protein is CASSVEGLAGGRGETQYF. Complete variable domain (other parts from reference TRBV9 and TRBJ2-5): DSGVTQTPKHLITATGQRVTLRCSPRSGDLSVYWYQQSLDQGLQFLIQYYNGEERAKGNILERFSAQQFPDLHSELNLSSLELGDSALYFCASSVEGLAGGRGETQYFGPGTRLLVL.

V usage is TRBV7-9 and J usage is TRBJ1-6; TRBD1 matches 8 bases. V trimming: 5 bases; J trimming: 9 bases; junction bases outside the gene matches: 12. The CDR3 length is 16 residues. Germline CDR1 is SEHNR and CDR2 is FQNEAQ (reference sequence). CDR3 protein: CASSTPLGQGSSPLHF. In nucleotides, the CDR3 is TGTGCCAGCAGCACGCCATTAGGACAGGGTAGTTCACCCCTCCACTTT.

In its sample, this clone was seen a few times. V usage is TRBV30 and J usage is TRBJ1-6; TRBD1 might be the D (6 bases). Germline CDR1 and CDR2: GTSNPN and SVGIG (reference sequence). The CDR3 extends over 14 amino acids. Trimming pared 7 bases from V and 10 bases from J, leaving 20 bases between. For the CDR3, the DNA is TGTGCCTCTACCTCTGGAACAGGGCGATCACCCCTCCACTTT. Protein product: CASTSGTGRSPLHF.

The J gene is TRBJ1-1, the V gene TRBV30, with 7 bases matching TRBD1. There are 15 residues in the CDR3. With 5 bases clipped from V and 2 bases from J, the junction kept 11 bases outside the gene matches. CDR1 and CDR2 from the germline V gene are GTSNPN and SVGIG (reference sequence). The chain's CDR3 is CAWHPGTDYNTEAFF. DNA for the CDR3: TGTGCCTGGCACCCCGGGACAGACTATAACACTGAAGCTTTCTTT.

The chain is built from TRBV4-2 and TRBJ2-5; 13 nucleotides line up with TRBD2. V lost 3 bases, J lost 1 base, and 5 bases stayed unmatched. CDR3 length equals 17 residues. Germline CDR1 is LGHNA and CDR2 is YNFKEQ. The CDR3 loop reads CASSQVTSGGLQETQYF. CDR3 DNA sequence: TGTGCCAGCAGCCAGGTGACTAGCGGGGGGCTCCAAGAGACCCAGTACTTC.

The V call is TRBV2, the J call TRBJ1-5; possibly TRBD1 for D (6 bases). V lost 5 bases and J 6 bases, leaving 14 bases between the germline ends. This CDR3 spans 14 amino acids. Germline V lookup: CDR1 SNHLY, CDR2 FYNNEI. The CDR3 loop reads CASSPGEGGQPQHF. The DNA for the CDR3 is TGTGCCAGCAGTCCAGGGGAAGGGGGTCAGCCCCAGCATTTT.

The chain recombines TRBV30 with TRBJ2-7, with D maybe TRBD1 (6 bases). The CDR3 spans 15 residues. V gave up 3 bases and J gave up 3 bases, with 18 bases separating them. Germline lookup yields CDR1 GTSNPN and CDR2 SVGIG (reference sequence). CDR3 DNA sequence: TGTGCCTGGAGCAACACCTTGGGGGCAGACTACGAGCAGTACTTC. This gives the protein CAWSNTLGADYEQYF.

This chain uses TRBV18 with TRBJ1-1; no definite D call. CDR3 length equals 14 residues. Trimming removed 2 bases from V and 0 bases from J, with 7 bases in between. Germline V gives CDR1 KGHSH, CDR2 LQKENI. The CDR3, as DNA: TGTGCCAGCTCACCAGCACTCATGAACACTGAAGCTTTCTTT. Translation gives CASSPALMNTEAFF.

This CDR3 reads CSVEEQGRDTQYF. DNA for the CDR3: TGCAGCGTTGAAGAACAGGGAAGAGATACGCAGTATTTT. The chain recombines TRBV29-1 with TRBJ2-3; D might be TRBD1 (6 bases). This CDR3 spans 13 amino acids. CDR1 SQVTM and CDR2 ANQGSEA come from the germline V gene. Trimming removed 0 bases at V and 5 bases at J, with 9 bases between.

This chain joins TRBV9 and TRBJ2-3, with D uncertain. Trimming removed 4 bases at V and 0 bases at J, with 6 bases between. There are 13 residues in the CDR3. CDR1 and CDR2 from the germline V gene are SGDLS and YYNGEE. CDR3 nucleotide sequence: TGTGCCAGCAGCCCTTTCAGCACAGATACGCAGTATTTT. Residues: CASSPFSTDTQYF.

The CDR3 protein is CSVGVMRGWGGTEAFF. The CDR3 nucleotides are TGCAGCGTTGGGGTCATGCGGGGATGGGGAGGGACTGAAGCTTTCTTT. The chain combines TRBV29-1 with TRBJ1-1, with no clear D. The V and J ends lost 4 bases and 5 bases respectively, with 23 bases between them. CDR3 length: 16 residues. The germline CDR1 and CDR2 sequences are SQVTM and ANQGSEA.

This clone has only one observation. The chain is built from TRBV4-2 and TRBJ2-1; TRBD2 matches at 8 bases. This CDR3 is built from 20 residues. Germline loops: CDR1 LGHNA, CDR2 YNFKEQ. V gave up 0 bases and J gave up 4 bases; unmatched junction bases: 17. CDR3 sequence (DNA): TGTGCCAGCAGCCAAGATTTGTCGGGCGGGGGGCTATCAACGTACAATGAGCAGTTCTTC. Amino acid sequence: CASSQDLSGGGLSTYNEQFF.

The chain joins TRBV5-1 to TRBJ2-5, with 15 positions matching TRBD2. Germline V lookup: CDR1 SGHRS, CDR2 YFSETQ. The CDR3 sequence is 15 residues long. V gave up 3 bases and J gave up 5 bases; unmatched junction bases: 2. CDR3 in amino acids: CASSSGLAGGETQYF. The CDR3 nucleotides are TGCGCCAGCAGCTCGGGACTAGCGGGGGGCGAGACCCAGTACTTC.

This chain joins TRBV28 and TRBJ2-5; a possible D gene is TRBD2 (6 bases). V lost 3 bases and J 2 bases, leaving 10 bases between the germline ends. The CDR3 runs 14 residues. Germline V CDR1 and CDR2: MDHEN, SYDVKM. In DNA form, the CDR3 reads TGTGCCAGCAGTTTTGCGGGGAATCAAGAGACCCAGTACTTC. Translation gives CASSFAGNQETQYF.

The V and J genes are TRBV7-2 and TRBJ2-7; TRBD1 matches 10 bases. The CDR3 is 16 amino acids. With 1 base clipped from V and 5 bases from J, the junction kept 8 bases outside the gene matches. The V gene's germline CDR1 is SGHTA and CDR2 FQGNSA. CDR3 region: CASSLGEGQGFNEQYF. CDR3 DNA sequence: TGTGCCAGCAGCTTAGGAGAGGGACAGGGGTTCAACGAGCAGTACTTC.

This chain links TRBV28 with TRBJ1-5; 8 bases match TRBD1. The ends lost 4 bases at V and 4 bases at J; junction bases unmatched: 9. Germline CDR1 reads MDHEN; CDR2 reads SYDVKM. The CDR3 has 16 amino acids. The CDR3 DNA is TGTGCCAGCAGTTCACCGTCGGGACAGGCAAATCAGCCCCAGCATTTT. The encoded protein is CASSSPSGQANQPQHF.

The chain employs TRBV5-1 and TRBJ1-2, with 7 bases lining up with TRBD1. V lost 3 bases, J lost 0 bases, and 8 bases stayed unmatched. The CDR3 runs 16 residues. The germline gives CDR1 SGHRS, CDR2 YFSETQ. DNA of the CDR3: TGCGCCAGCAGCTCTATCCCGGGACAGACTAACTATGGCTACACCTTC. This gives the protein CASSSIPGQTNYGYTF.

The chain carries TRBV10-1 and TRBJ2-7, with 7 bases fitting TRBD2. From germline, CDR1 is WNHNN and CDR2 SYGVQD (reference sequence). The CDR3 has 13 residues. V shed 8 bases and J 3 bases; nucleotides not matched to a gene: 7. The CDR3 region is CASGGDSFYEQYF. CDR3 nucleotides: TGCGCCAGCGGGGGGGATTCATTCTACGAGCAGTACTTC.

This chain links TRBV6-5 with TRBJ2-1, with D unclear. V lost 0 bases and J lost 5, with 8 bases in between. The CDR3 has 14 amino acids. Germline V gene lookup returns CDR1 MNHEY and CDR2 SVGAGI. CDR3 nucleotide sequence: TGTGCCAGCAGTTACTCGAGATCTAACAATGAGCAGTTCTTC. This sequence encodes CASSYSRSNNEQFF.

The V gene is TRBV7-2, the J gene TRBJ2-1, with TRBD1 matching 8 bases. Germline CDR1 SGHTA, CDR2 FQGNSA. V gave up 4 bases and J gave up 6 bases; unmatched junction bases: 5. The CDR3 sequence is 14 residues long. The CDR3 here is CASSSDRVFNEQFF. The CDR3 nucleotides read TGTGCCAGCAGCTCGGACAGGGTATTCAATGAGCAGTTCTTC.

The CDR3 spells CASSYGGRQYF. The CDR3 DNA is TGTGCCAGCAGTTACGGAGGGAGGCAGTACTTC. The chain recombines TRBV6-4 with TRBJ2-7, with D tentatively TRBD2 (6 bases). Per the germline V gene, CDR1 is MRHNA and CDR2 is SNTAGT. V lost 5 bases and J 9 bases, leaving 11 bases between the germline ends. The CDR3 is made up of 11 amino acids.